What follows describes a single TCR beta chain. Its antigen is unidentified. The data belong to a study of T cell clones after liver transplantation. Study-level information: Until 12-24 months post-transplant, subjects got standard immunosuppression and no induction.

Trimming cost V 5 bases and J 2 bases, with 12 bases left between them. This CDR3 has 14 amino acids. CDR1 and CDR2 (germline): SGHNT, YENEEA. Using immunoSEQ multiplex PCR, the repertoire was profiled, and TCRdb retains in-frame clones only, with some absent. Seen here are about 72,000 clones, more than 75% observed once, and the top ten hold 2% to 3%. Study-wide points: In a couple of subjects, few donor cells limited the measurable donor-reactive repertoire.

Thawed unstimulated PBMCs were FACS-sorted by CD3, CD4 and CD8 into two populations. V and J are TRBV11-3 and TRBJ1-2, with D possibly being TRBD1 (5 bases). This TCR came from a human donor who received a liver transplant. This specimen was CD4+ T cells from blood, taken before liver transplant. The CDR3 loop is CASSPDRTNYGYTF. CDR3 bases: TGTGCCAGCAGCCCCGACAGAACCAACTATGGCTACACCTTC.